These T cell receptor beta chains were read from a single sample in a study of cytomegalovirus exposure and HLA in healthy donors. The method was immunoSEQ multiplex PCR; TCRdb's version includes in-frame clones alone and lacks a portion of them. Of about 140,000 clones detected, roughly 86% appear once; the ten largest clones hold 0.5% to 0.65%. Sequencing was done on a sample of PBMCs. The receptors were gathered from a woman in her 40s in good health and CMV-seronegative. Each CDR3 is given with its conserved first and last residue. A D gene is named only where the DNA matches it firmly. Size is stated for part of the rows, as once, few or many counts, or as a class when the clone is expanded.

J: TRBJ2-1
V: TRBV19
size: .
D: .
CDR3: CASSIDWGRSSYNEQFF
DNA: TGTGCCAGTAGTATAGATTGGGGGAGGAGCTCCTACAATGAGCAGTTCTTC

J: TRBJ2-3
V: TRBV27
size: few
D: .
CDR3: CASSLPGGGAYTQYF
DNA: TGTGCCAGCAGTTTACCAGGGGGAGGCGCTTATACGCAGTATTTT

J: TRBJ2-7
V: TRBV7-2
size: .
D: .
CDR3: CASSFRTGNYEQYF
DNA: TGTGCCAGCAGCTTTCGGACGGGGAATTACGAGCAGTACTTC

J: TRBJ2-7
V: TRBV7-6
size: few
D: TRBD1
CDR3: CASSSYRGSWEQYF
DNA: TGTGCCAGCAGCTCTTACAGGGGGAGTTGGGAGCAGTACTTC

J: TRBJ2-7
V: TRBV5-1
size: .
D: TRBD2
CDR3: CASSPGLAAYEQYF
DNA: TGCGCCAGCAGCCCCGGACTAGCTGCCTACGAGCAGTACTTC

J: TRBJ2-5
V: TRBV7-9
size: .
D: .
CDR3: CASSPTPSTRSETQYF
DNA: TGTGCCAGCAGCCCAACACCGAGCACTAGGTCAGAGACCCAGTACTTC

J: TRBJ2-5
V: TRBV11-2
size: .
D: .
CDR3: CASSSQEGTQYF
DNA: TGTGCCAGCAGCTCTCAGGAGGGGACCCAGTACTTC

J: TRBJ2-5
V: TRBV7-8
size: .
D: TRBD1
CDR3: CASSPLDRGLQETQYF
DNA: TGTGCCAGCAGCCCCTTGGACAGGGGCCTCCAAGAGACCCAGTACTTC

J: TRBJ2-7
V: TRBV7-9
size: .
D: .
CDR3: CSSSSSPYEQYF
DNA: TGTTCCAGCAGCTCCTCCCCCTACGAGCAGTACTTC

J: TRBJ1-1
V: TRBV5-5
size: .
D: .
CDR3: CASSSVGRDGNTEAFF
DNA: TGTGCCAGCAGCTCTGTTGGGAGGGACGGTAACACTGAAGCTTTCTTT

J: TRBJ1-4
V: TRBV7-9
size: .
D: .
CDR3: CSSSLGSQGAATNEKLFF
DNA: TGTTCCAGCAGCTTAGGGAGCCAAGGAGCGGCCACTAATGAAAAACTGTTTTTT

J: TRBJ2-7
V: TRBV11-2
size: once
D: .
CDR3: CASSLVWPTYEQYF
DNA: TGTGCCAGCAGCTTAGTGTGGCCCACCTACGAGCAGTACTTC

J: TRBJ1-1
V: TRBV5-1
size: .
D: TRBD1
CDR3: CASSNRTGAGGAFF
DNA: TGCGCCAGCAGCAACCGGACAGGGGCTGGGGGGGCTTTCTTT

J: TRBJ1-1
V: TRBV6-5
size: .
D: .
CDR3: CASSYGFGDINTEAFF
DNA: TGTGCCAGCAGTTACGGGTTCGGGGATATTAACACTGAAGCTTTCTTT

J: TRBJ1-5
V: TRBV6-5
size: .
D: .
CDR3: CASTHRNSNQPQHF
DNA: TGTGCCAGCACCCACAGGAATAGCAATCAGCCCCAGCATTTT

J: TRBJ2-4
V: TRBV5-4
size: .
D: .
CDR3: CASSLGQGLAKNIQYF
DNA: TGTGCCAGCAGCTTGGGCCAGGGGCTAGCCAAAAACATTCAGTACTTC

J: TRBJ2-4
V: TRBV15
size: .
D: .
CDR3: CATSRDKLGVGYF
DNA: TGTGCCACCAGCAGAGATAAGCTAGGGGTGGGTTACTTC

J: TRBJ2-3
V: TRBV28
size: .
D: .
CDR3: CASRSSQLDTQYF
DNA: TGTGCCAGCAGGTCCTCTCAGTTAGATACGCAGTATTTT

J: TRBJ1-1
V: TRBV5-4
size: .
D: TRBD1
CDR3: CASSHRADRAYTEAFF
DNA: TGTGCCAGCAGCCACCGCGCGGACAGGGCCTACACTGAAGCTTTCTTT

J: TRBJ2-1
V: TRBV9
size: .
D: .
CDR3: CASSVLGAYNEQFF
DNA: TGTGCCAGCAGCGTATTAGGGGCCTACAATGAGCAGTTCTTC

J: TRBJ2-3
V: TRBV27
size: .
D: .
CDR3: CASSVQGTDTQYF
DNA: TGTGCCAGCAGTGTACAGGGAACAGATACGCAGTATTTT

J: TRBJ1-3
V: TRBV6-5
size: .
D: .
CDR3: CASSYRTAISGNTIYF
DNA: TGTGCCAGCAGTTACCGGACAGCGATCTCTGGAAACACCATATATTTT

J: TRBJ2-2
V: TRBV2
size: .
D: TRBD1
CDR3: CASSPTGGSGGELFF
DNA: TGTGCCAGCAGCCCTACAGGGGGCTCGGGCGGGGAGCTGTTTTTT

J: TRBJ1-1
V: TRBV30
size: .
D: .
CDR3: CAWSNHPTLASTEAFF
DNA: TGTGCCTGGAGTAATCATCCAACCTTAGCTAGCACTGAAGCTTTCTTT

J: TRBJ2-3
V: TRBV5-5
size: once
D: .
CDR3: CASTGGGSTDTQYF
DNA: TGTGCCAGCACCGGTGGGGGGAGCACAGATACGCAGTATTTT

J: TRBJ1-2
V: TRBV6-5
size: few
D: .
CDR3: CASSYWAGEGPYGYTF
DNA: TGTGCCAGCAGTTACTGGGCGGGGGAGGGGCCGTATGGCTACACCTTC

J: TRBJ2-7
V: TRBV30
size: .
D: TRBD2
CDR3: CAWRGWTSRRSSYEQYF
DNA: TGTGCCTGGAGGGGGTGGACTAGCCGGAGGAGCTCCTACGAGCAGTACTTC

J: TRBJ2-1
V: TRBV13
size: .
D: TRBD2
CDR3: CASSKRTSGSLGSYNEQFF
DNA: TGTGCCAGCAGCAAGAGGACTAGCGGGAGTCTCGGCTCCTACAATGAGCAGTTCTTC

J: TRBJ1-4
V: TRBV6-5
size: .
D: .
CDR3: CASRAGDAANEKLFF
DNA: TGTGCCAGCAGAGCAGGGGATGCGGCTAATGAAAAACTGTTTTTT

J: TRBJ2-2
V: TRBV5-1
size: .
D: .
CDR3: CASSLVVAVMNTGELFF
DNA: TGCGCCAGCAGCTTGGTGGTAGCGGTTATGAACACCGGGGAGCTGTTTTTT

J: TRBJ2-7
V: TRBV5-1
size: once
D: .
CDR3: CASSLEQISYEQYF
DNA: TGCGCCAGCAGCTTGGAACAGATCTCCTACGAGCAGTACTTC

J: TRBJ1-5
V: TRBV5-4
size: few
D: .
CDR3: CASSLAGDYQPQHF
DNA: TGTGCCAGCAGCTTGGCAGGGGATTATCAGCCCCAGCATTTT

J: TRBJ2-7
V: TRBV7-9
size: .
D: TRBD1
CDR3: CASSDRDSSYEQYF
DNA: TGTGCCAGCAGCGACCGGGACAGCTCCTACGAGCAGTACTTC

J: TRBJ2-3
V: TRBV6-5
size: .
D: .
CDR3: CAGMNSPFTDTQYF
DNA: TGTGCCGGCATGAACAGCCCATTCACAGATACGCAGTATTTT

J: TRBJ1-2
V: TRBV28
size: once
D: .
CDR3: CASSSSFGVDYGYTF
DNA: TGTGCCAGCAGTTCCTCCTTCGGGGTTGACTATGGCTACACCTTC

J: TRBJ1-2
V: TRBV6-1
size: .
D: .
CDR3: CASSEAHGGYGYTF
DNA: TGTGCCAGCAGTGAAGCGCACGGGGGCTATGGCTACACCTTC

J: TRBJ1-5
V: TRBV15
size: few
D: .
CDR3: CATKRGQQPQHF
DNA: TGTGCCACCAAAAGAGGGCAACAGCCCCAGCATTTT

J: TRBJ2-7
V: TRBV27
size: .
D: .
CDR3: CASSSSGLQFYEQYF
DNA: TGTGCCAGCAGTTCCTCGGGACTCCAATTCTACGAGCAGTACTTC

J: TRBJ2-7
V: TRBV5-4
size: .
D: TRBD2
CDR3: CASSLAAGVASEQYF
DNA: TGTGCCAGCAGCTTGGCAGCGGGAGTAGCATCCGAGCAGTACTTC

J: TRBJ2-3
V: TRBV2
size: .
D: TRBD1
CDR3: CASSNTGGERYF
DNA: TGTGCCAGCAGTAATACAGGGGGCGAGCGGTATTTT